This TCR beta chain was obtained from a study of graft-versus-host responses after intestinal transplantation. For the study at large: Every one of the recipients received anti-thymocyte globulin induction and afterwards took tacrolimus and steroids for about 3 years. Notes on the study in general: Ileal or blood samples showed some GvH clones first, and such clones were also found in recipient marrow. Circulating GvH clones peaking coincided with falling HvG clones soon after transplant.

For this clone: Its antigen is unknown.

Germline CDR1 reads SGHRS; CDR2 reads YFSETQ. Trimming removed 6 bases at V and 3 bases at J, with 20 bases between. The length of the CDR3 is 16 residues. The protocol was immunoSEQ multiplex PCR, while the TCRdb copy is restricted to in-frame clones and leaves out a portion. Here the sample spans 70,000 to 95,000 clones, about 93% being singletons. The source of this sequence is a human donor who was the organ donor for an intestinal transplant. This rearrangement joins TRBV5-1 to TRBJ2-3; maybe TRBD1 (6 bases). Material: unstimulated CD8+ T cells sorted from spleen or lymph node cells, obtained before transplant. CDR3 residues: CASKDWGQGMTDTQYF. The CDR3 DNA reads TGCGCCAGCAAGGACTGGGGGCAGGGCATGACAGATACGCAGTATTTT.